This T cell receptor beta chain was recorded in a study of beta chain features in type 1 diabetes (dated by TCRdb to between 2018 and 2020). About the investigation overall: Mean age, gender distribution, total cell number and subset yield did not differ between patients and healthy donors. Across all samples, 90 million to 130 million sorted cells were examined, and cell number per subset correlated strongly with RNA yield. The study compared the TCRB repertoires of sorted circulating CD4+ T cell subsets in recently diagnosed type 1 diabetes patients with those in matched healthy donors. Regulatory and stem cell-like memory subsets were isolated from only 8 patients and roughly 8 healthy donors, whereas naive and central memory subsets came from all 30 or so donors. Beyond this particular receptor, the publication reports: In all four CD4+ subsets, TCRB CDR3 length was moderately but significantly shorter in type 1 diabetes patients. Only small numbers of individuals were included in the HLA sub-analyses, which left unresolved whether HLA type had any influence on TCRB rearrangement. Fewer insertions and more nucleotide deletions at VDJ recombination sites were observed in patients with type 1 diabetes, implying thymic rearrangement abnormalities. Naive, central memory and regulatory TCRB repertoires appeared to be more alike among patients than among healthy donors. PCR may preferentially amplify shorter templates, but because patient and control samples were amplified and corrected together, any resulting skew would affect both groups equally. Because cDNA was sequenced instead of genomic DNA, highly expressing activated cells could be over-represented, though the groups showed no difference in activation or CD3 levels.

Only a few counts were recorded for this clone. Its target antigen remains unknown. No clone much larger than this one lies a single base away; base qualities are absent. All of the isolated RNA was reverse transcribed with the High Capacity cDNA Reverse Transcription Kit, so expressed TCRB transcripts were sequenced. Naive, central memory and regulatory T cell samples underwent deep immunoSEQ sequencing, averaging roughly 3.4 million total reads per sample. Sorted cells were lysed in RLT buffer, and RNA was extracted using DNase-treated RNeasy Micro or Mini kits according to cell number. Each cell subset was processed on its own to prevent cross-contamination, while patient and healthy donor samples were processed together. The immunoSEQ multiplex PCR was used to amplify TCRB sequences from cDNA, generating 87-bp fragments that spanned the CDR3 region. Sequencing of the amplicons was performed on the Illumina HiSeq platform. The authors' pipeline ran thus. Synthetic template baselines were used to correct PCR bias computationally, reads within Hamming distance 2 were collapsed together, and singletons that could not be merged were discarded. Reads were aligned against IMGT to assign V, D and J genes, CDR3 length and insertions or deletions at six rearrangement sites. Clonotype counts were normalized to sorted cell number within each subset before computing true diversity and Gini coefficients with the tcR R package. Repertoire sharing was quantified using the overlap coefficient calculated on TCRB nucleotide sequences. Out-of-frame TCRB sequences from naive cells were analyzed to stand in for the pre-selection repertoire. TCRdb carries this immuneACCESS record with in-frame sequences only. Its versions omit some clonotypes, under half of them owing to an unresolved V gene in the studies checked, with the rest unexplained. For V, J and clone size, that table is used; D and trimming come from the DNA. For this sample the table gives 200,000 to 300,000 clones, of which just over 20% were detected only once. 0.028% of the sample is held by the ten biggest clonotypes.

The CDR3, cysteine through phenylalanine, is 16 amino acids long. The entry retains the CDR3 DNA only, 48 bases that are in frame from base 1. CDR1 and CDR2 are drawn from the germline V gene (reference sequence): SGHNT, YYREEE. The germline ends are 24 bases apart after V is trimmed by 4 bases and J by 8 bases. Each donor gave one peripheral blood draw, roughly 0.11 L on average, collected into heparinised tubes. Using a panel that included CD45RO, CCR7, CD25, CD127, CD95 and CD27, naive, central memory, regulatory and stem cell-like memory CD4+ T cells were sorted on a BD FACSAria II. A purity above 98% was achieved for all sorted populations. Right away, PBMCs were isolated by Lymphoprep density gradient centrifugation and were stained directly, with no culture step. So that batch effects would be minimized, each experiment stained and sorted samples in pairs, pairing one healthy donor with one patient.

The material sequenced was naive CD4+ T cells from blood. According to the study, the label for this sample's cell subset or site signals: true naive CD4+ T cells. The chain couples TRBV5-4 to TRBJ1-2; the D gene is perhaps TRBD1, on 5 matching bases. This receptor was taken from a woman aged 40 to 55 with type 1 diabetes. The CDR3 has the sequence CASSRYQDGGRRGYTF. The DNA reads TGTGCCAGCAGCCGGTATCAGGACGGGGGACGGCGGGGCTACACCTTC.